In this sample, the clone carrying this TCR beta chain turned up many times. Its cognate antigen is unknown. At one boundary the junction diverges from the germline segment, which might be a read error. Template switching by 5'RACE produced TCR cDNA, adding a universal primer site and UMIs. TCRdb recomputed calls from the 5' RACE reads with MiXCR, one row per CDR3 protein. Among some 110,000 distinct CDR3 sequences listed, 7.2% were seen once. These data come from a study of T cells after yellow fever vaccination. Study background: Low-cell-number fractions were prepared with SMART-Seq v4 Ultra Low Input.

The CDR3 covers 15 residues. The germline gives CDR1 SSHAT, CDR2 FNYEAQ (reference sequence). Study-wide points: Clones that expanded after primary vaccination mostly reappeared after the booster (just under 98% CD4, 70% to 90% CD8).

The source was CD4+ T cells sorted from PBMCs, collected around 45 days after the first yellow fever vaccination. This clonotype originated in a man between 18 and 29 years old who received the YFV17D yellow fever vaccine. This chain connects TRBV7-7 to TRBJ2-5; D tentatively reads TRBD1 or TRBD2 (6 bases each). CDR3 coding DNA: TGTGCTAGCAGCTTAGTACCGGGGGCATGGGAGACCCAGTACTTC. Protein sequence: CASSLVPGAWETQYF.